This T cell receptor beta chain was retrieved from a study of T cells after yellow fever vaccination. One entry per CDR3 protein results from TCRdb running MiXCR on the 5' RACE reads. In the table there are some 600,000 distinct CDR3 sequences, roughly a sixth of which are singletons. Study-wide findings and caveats: Post-booster samples contained most primary-vaccination clones (approximately 96% CD4, around 89% CD8).

To note about this clonotype: Antigen: not known.

This receptor was obtained from a man between 18 and 35 years old who received the YFV17D yellow fever vaccine. The sample consisted of PBMCs, taken 5 days after the first yellow fever vaccination.

The CDR3 is CASSLANMKGYTF. The CDR3 nucleotides are TGTGCCAGCAGCTTAGCTAACATGAAGGGCTACACCTTC. The V gene is TRBV7-6, the J gene TRBJ1-2; D ambiguous. V gave up 0 bases and J gave up 8 bases, with 10 bases separating them. CDR3 length equals 13 residues. The germline V gene encodes CDR1 SGHVS and CDR2 FNYEAQ.